The rows below give T cell receptor beta chains drawn from one sample of a study of shared clonotypes between healthy human individuals. This table comes from immunoSEQ multiplex PCR, and its TCRdb copy is limited to in-frame clones, with some not included. The sample has about 2.4 million clones, under 95% seen once. Input material: naive CD4+ T cells from PBMCs. All receptors come from a man aged 18-30 years in good health. Some clones in this sample may be carry-over from other donors' samples. Each CDR3 is given with its conserved first and last residue. Each record gives: V gene, J gene, CDR3 protein.

TRBV4-1,TRBJ1-4,CASSQVLPSPEKLFF
TRBV7-2,TRBJ2-5,CASSPNRGSGETQYF
TRBV7-2,TRBJ1-3,CASSPPRQGRPGNTIYF
TRBV5-4,TRBJ2-7,CASSFRDRISYEQYF
TRBV5-1,TRBJ1-1,CASSSGGGRKNTEAFF
TRBV28,TRBJ1-5,CASSSRQTPQHF
TRBV19,TRBJ2-5,CASSIGAGGPGETQYF
TRBV5-6,TRBJ2-7,CASSSPIRDRGYEQYF
TRBV7-9,TRBJ2-1,CASSQRLAGDGEQFF
TRBV28,TRBJ1-5,CASTSPPGRNQPQHF
TRBV18,TRBJ1-2,CASSPDRTNYGYTF
TRBV6-5,TRBJ1-3,CASSYSWGSGNTIYF
TRBV7-2,TRBJ1-2,CASSLEGLLTMGYTF
TRBV18,TRBJ2-7,CASSPNQAALYEQYF
TRBV5-1,TRBJ2-2,CASSPLEGFGTGELFF
TRBV2,TRBJ2-5,CASSEGGLREETQYF
TRBV4-2,TRBJ2-7,CASSTVPGLNEQYF
TRBV9,TRBJ2-5,CASSPNPGLADQETQYF
TRBV5-1,TRBJ2-2,CASSYLAGDTGELFF
TRBV2,TRBJ2-7,CASSVDAYEQYF
TRBV5-1,TRBJ1-2,CASSLFGGEGYGYTF
TRBV6-1,TRBJ2-1,CASSGRQGVAYNEQFF
TRBV2,TRBJ2-3,CASSERPAGTGGTDTQYF
TRBV7-9,TRBJ1-2,CASSDRQIYGYTF
TRBV7-3,TRBJ2-3,CASSLKLGQADTQYF